Sequencing of this TCR beta chain was carried out in a study of cytomegalovirus exposure and HLA in healthy donors. The primer mix had 60 Vbeta and 13 Jbeta primers. Clones were sequenced by immunoSEQ multiplex PCR, and TCRdb holds only the in-frame ones, with some missing. This repertoire shows about 210,000 clones, around 88% found once; its top ten account for 0.31%. The sequence came from a woman aged 25 to 39 in good health and CMV-seronegative. Sequencing used PBMCs.

In DNA, the CDR3 is TGTGCCAGCAGCTTGGGAAGGGACTTCTCCTACGAGCAGTACTTC. Its translation: CASSLGRDFSYEQYF. The V and J genes are TRBV5-6 and TRBJ2-7; weak D call: TRBD2 (6 bases). V was trimmed by 0 bases and J by 0 bases, leaving 10 bases between them. CDR3 length: 15 residues. Germline-derived CDR1 and CDR2 are SGHDT and YYEEEE.